This T cell receptor (beta chain) is from a study of cytomegalovirus exposure and HLA in healthy donors. This clone was recorded only once. In the PCR, 60 Vbeta and 13 Jbeta primers were used. Produced via immunoSEQ multiplex PCR; TCRdb's table is partial and in-frame only. The sample lists roughly 150,000 clones, around 85% occurring once. The CDR3 loop spans 19 amino acids. V lost 5 bases to trimming and J lost 4 bases; unmatched junction nucleotides: 18. Germline V gene sequence: CDR1 SGHTA, CDR2 FQGNSA. Unrecorded immune exposures were likely, despite nominal health at sampling. The TCR comes from a male donor in good health and CMV-seronegative. Sequences were obtained from PBMCs. This sequence joins TRBV7-2 and TRBJ1-5, with 9 bases fitting TRBD1. The CDR3 DNA follows: TGTGCCAGCAGCCCTAGGACAGGTTGGGGACAGGGCTCTAATCAGCCCCAGCATTTT. Amino acid sequence: CASSPRTGWGQGSNQPQHF.